The next 3 T cell receptor beta chains were all read from a single sample in a study of shared clonotypes between healthy human individuals. TCRdb keeps only in-frame clones here, not all; method: immunoSEQ multiplex PCR. The sample holds a few million clones, approximately 90% seen once. What was sequenced was naive CD4+ T cells sorted from blood. The subset: CD45RA+ positively selected. These receptors were obtained from a man aged 18 to 35 in good health.

As concerns this clone: Other DNA variants within this sample encode the same CDR3. The chain is built from TRBV7-2 and TRBJ1-5; D is undetermined. The germline V gene encodes CDR1 SGHTA and CDR2 FQGNSA. V lost 0 bases to trimming and J lost 4 bases, with 4 bases between them. The CDR3 totals 13 residues. The CDR3 region is CASSLAENQPQHF. The DNA of the CDR3 is TGTGCCAGCAGCTTAGCAGAGAATCAGCCCCAGCATTTT.

The rearrangement uses TRBV13 and TRBJ1-6; maybe TRBD1 (6 bases). V was trimmed by 4 bases and J by 1 base, leaving 8 bases between them. Germline V gives CDR1 PRHDT, CDR2 FYEKMQ (reference sequence). There are 15 residues in the CDR3. CDR3 coding DNA: TGTGCCAGCAGCTCTCAGGGGTCCTATAATTCACCCCTCCACTTT. This codes for CASSSQGSYNSPLHF.

This chain links TRBV6-4 with TRBJ2-6, with D possibly TRBD1 on 6 matching bases. Germline assignment: CDR1 MRHNA and CDR2 SNTAGT. V gave up 4 bases and J gave up 2 bases, with 12 bases separating them. The CDR3 is 16 residues long. The CDR3 DNA follows: TGTGCCAGCAGTGTAGGGGGTTCTGCTGGGGCCAACGTCCTGACTTTC. It translates to CASSVGGSAGANVLTF.